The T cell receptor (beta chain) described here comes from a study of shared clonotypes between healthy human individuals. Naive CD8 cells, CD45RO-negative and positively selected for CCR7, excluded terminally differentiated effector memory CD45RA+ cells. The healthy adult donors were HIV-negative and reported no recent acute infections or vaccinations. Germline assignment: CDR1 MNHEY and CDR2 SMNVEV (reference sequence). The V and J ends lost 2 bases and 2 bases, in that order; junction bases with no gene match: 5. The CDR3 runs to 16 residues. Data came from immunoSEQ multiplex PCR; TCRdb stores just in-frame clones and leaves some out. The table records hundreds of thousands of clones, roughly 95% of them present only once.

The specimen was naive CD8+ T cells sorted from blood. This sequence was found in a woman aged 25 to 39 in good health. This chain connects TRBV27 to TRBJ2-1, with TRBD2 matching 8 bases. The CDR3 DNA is TGTGCCAGCAGTTTAGGAGCGGGAGTGGCCTACAATGAGCAGTTCTTC. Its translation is CASSLGAGVAYNEQFF.